A single sample gave rise to the 32 T cell receptor beta chains below, sequenced in a study of cytomegalovirus exposure and HLA in healthy donors. The PCR ran on 60 Vbeta and 13 Jbeta primers. Profiling relied on immunoSEQ multiplex PCR, and the TCRdb table lists in-frame clones only, not all of them. This table holds around 61,000 clones, more than 70% found once. Sequenced input: PBMCs. These TCRs come from a man between 25 and 39 years old in good health and CMV-seropositive.

The chain is built from TRBV9 and TRBJ2-7, with a tentative D call TRBD2 (6 bases). Between the trimmed V and J ends, which lost 0 bases and 4 bases, there was a span of 11 bases. CDR1 and CDR2 (germline): SGDLS, YYNGEE. This CDR3 spans 14 amino acids. CDR3 sequence (DNA): TGTGCCAGCAGCGTAGCTCCGGGAGAGTACGAGCAGTACTTC. The encoded protein is CASSVAPGEYEQYF.

There are a few counts of this clone. V and J are TRBV6-5 and TRBJ2-7; TRBD1 is a possible D gene (6 bases). Germline CDR1 is MNHEY and CDR2 is SVGAGI. Trimming took off 2 bases at V and 2 bases at J, with 10 bases between the two ends. This CDR3 region has 14 residues. The CDR3 nucleotides are TGTGCCAGCAGTTACGGGGCAGGGGCCTACGAGCAGTACTTC. It encodes CASSYGAGAYEQYF.

The chain is built from TRBV7-2 and TRBJ2-7; maybe TRBD1 (6 bases). The V end lost 1 base, the J end lost 3 bases, and 13 bases lay between the germline ends. This CDR3 has 15 amino acids. The germline gives CDR1 SGHTA, CDR2 FQGNSA. CDR3 in amino acids: CASSLGIAGVYEQYF. The CDR3 DNA is TGTGCCAGCAGCTTAGGAATTGCAGGGGTCTACGAGCAGTACTTC. The whole variable domain, filled in from reference TRBV7-2 and TRBJ2-7, reads GAGVSQSPSNKVTEKGKDVELRCDPISGHTALYWYRQSLGQGLEFLIYFQGNSAPDKSGLPSDRFSAERTGGSVSTLTIQRTQQEDSAVYLCASSLGIAGVYEQYFGPGTRLTVT.

The chain has TRBV10-2 and TRBJ2-7; a weak D match, TRBD2 (6 bases). The germline gives CDR1 WSHSY, CDR2 SAAADI. The V end lost 5 bases, the J end lost 7 bases, and 9 bases lay between the germline ends. This CDR3 has 11 amino acids. This chain's CDR3 is CASSFGGEQYF. The CDR3 nucleotides read TGCGCCAGCAGTTTCGGGGGAGAGCAGTACTTC.

V is TRBV28 and J is TRBJ1-2; D uncertain. The CDR3 extends over 15 amino acids. V shed 5 bases and J shed 8 bases, with 21 bases lying between them. Per germline, CDR1 MDHEN and CDR2 SYDVKM. The CDR3 sequence: CASSMNGLLMEGYTF. The CDR3 DNA is TGTGCCAGCAGTATGAATGGACTGTTGATGGAGGGCTACACCTTC.

The chain recombines TRBV7-9 with TRBJ2-3; TRBD2 agrees at 10 bases. V lost 5 bases to trimming and J lost 2 bases; unmatched junction nucleotides: 4. The CDR3 contains 15 residues. CDR1 and CDR2 (germline): SEHNR, FQNEAQ (reference sequence). The CDR3 DNA reads TGTGCCAGCAGCAAACTAGCGGGACTCACAGATACGCAGTATTTT. It yields the protein CASSKLAGLTDTQYF.

The rearrangement links TRBV5-1 to TRBJ2-7; 9 bases are shared with TRBD1. V dropped 4 bases and J dropped 0; count of bases not matched to a gene: 11. Germline CDR1 SGHRS, CDR2 YFSETQ. The CDR3 contains 17 residues. CDR3 in amino acids: CASSPQKQGASSYEQYF. The CDR3 nucleotides read TGCGCCAGCAGCCCCCAAAAACAGGGGGCGAGCTCCTACGAGCAGTACTTC.

This chain connects TRBV13 to TRBJ2-3; D remains ambiguous. CDR1 and CDR2 from the germline V gene are PRHDT and FYEKMQ (reference sequence). The ends were cut back, 5 bases at V and 4 bases at J, with 10 bases in the middle. The CDR3 consists of 13 residues. The CDR3 DNA sequence: TGTGCCAGCAGCCAATCGGGTGCAGATACGCAGTATTTT. Encoded protein: CASSQSGADTQYF.

The chain carries TRBV4-1 and TRBJ1-1, with 9 bases aligning to TRBD1. CDR1 MGHRA and CDR2 YSYEKL come from the germline V gene. V was clipped by 4 bases and J by 6 bases; unmatched bases: 9. The CDR3 runs to 15 residues. The CDR3: CASSPRQGVKAEAFF. The CDR3 DNA follows: TGCGCCAGCAGCCCTCGACAGGGGGTAAAGGCTGAAGCTTTCTTT.

V gene TRBV28 combines with J gene TRBJ1-5; no firm D call. V lost 8 bases, J lost 4 bases, and 15 bases lay in between. The CDR3 length is 14 residues. Germline assignment: CDR1 MDHEN and CDR2 SYDVKM. CDR3 region: CASGLVGPNQPQHF. The CDR3 DNA reads TGTGCCAGCGGACTGGTGGGCCCAAATCAGCCCCAGCATTTT. The full variable domain, with the rest looked up from reference TRBV28 and TRBJ1-5, is DVKVTQSSRYLVKRTGEKVFLECVQDMDHENMFWYRQDPGLGLRLIYFSYDVKMKEKGDIPEGYSVSREKKERFSLILESASTNQTSMYLCASGLVGPNQPQHFGDGTRLSIL.

V is TRBV2 and J is TRBJ1-6; 10 nucleotides match TRBD1. Germline assignment: CDR1 SNHLY and CDR2 FYNNEI. The CDR3 loop spans 16 amino acids. V lost 6 bases and J lost 7; bases outside the gene matches: 9. The CDR3 is CASRRDRGLENSPLHF. The CDR3 DNA sequence: TGTGCCAGCAGACGCGACAGGGGGCTAGAGAATTCACCCCTCCACTTT.

The rearrangement links TRBV9 to TRBJ1-5, with D possibly TRBD1 on 6 matching bases. CDR3 size: 17 residues. V was pared by 0 bases and J by 0 bases, with 13 bases between. Per germline, CDR1 SGDLS and CDR2 YYNGEE. The CDR3 DNA sequence: TGTGCCAGCAGCGTAGCTAACAGGGTGACTAGCAATCAGCCCCAGCATTTT. It is translated as CASSVANRVTSNQPQHF.

V and J are TRBV4-1 and TRBJ1-1; 9 bases are shared with TRBD1. Germline V gene lookup returns CDR1 MGHRA and CDR2 YSYEKL. Trimming took 1 base from V and 3 from J; bases not matched to a gene: 0. The CDR3 consists of 14 residues. CDR3 sequence: CASSQGDRDTEAFF. CDR3 DNA sequence: TGCGCCAGCAGCCAAGGGGACAGGGACACTGAAGCTTTCTTT.

The V gene is TRBV15, the J gene TRBJ1-1; D gene ambiguous. Between the trimmed V and J ends, which lost 4 bases and 6 bases, there was a span of 12 bases. From germline, CDR1 is LNHNV and CDR2 YYDKDF (reference sequence). This CDR3 has 13 residues. CDR3 bases: TGTGCCACCAGCACCATCCGACACCCTGAAGCTTTCTTT. It is translated as CATSTIRHPEAFF.

V and J are TRBV23-1 and TRBJ1-5; TRBD1 matches at 7 bases. TRBV23-1 is noted as an ORF with a role that remains uncertain. CDR3 length: 14 amino acids. V shed 6 bases, J shed 7 bases, and the junction held 9 bases outside the gene matches. CDR3 nucleotides: TGCGCCAGCAGCCCAGGACAGGCGCAACAGCCCCAGCATTTT. Translation: CASSPGQAQQPQHF.

This clone was detected only a few times. The chain couples TRBV25-1 to TRBJ2-7; TRBD1 agrees at 7 bases. The CDR3 extends over 14 amino acids. Germline V gives CDR1 MGHDK, CDR2 SYGVNS. J lost 7 bases, V lost 7 bases, and 13 bases had no gene match. CDR3 coding DNA: TGTGCCAGCACCTCCAAGACAGGGCCTGAGGAGCAGTACTTC. Translated: CASTSKTGPEEQYF.

The chain combines TRBV5-1 with TRBJ2-7, with 8 bases fitting TRBD1. Trimming removed 1 base from V and 3 bases from J; junction bases left unmatched: 6. The CDR3 sequence is 15 residues long. The germline V gene has CDR1 SGHRS and CDR2 YFSETQ. The CDR3 loop reads CASSLPGTGNYEQYF. CDR3 coding DNA: TGCGCCAGCAGCTTGCCGGGGACAGGTAACTACGAGCAGTACTTC.

V gene TRBV4-1 combines with J gene TRBJ1-1; D is possibly TRBD1 (5 bases). V lost 1 base to trimming and J lost 1 base, with 10 bases between them. CDR1 is MGHRA and CDR2 is YSYEKL in the germline V gene. The CDR3 covers 15 residues. DNA for the CDR3: TGCGCCAGCAGCCAAGGCGGGGGGTCGAACACTGAAGCTTTCTTT. Its translation is CASSQGGGSNTEAFF.

V usage is TRBV7-3 and J usage is TRBJ1-6; D is uncertain. The germline V gene has CDR1 SGHTA and CDR2 FQGTGA. The CDR3 spans 15 residues. V was pared by 1 base and J by 10 bases, with 14 bases between. The CDR3 coding sequence is TGTGCCAGCAGCTTAAGAGGTGAAGGAAGATCACCCCTCCACTTT. Residues: CASSLRGEGRSPLHF. Variable domain in full (rest from reference TRBV7-3 and TRBJ1-6): GAGVSQTPSNKVTEKGKYVELRCDPISGHTALYWYRQSLGQGPEFLIYFQGTGAADDSGLPNDRFFAVRPEGSVSTLKIQRTERGDSAVYLCASSLRGEGRSPLHFGNGTRLTVT.

Comment on this clone: Sequence at one end of the junction differs from germline and may be a read error. Other DNA sequences in the same sample also yield this CDR3. The chain has TRBV5-1 and TRBJ2-7; D may be TRBD1 (6 bases). Germline CDR1 and CDR2: SGHRS and YFSETQ. The CDR3 is 17 amino acids. CDR3 sequence reads: CASSLALDRLYSYEQYF. The DNA for the CDR3 is TGTGCCAGCAGCTTGGCCCTCGACAGGTTATACTCCTACGAGCAGTACTTC.

J is TRBJ2-7 and V is TRBV7-2; 7 bases match TRBD2. The CDR3 sequence is 14 residues long. Trimming removed 1 base from V and 2 bases from J; junction bases left unmatched: 2. CDR1 and CDR2 (germline): SGHTA, FQGNSA. This chain's CDR3 is CASSLVRGAYEQYF. CDR3 coding DNA: TGTGCCAGCAGCTTAGTCCGGGGGGCCTACGAGCAGTACTTC.

The gene calls are TRBV19 and TRBJ2-7; D might be TRBD2 (6 bases). The CDR3 loop spans 14 amino acids. CDR1 is LNHDA, CDR2 SQIVND, per germline (reference sequence). Trimming pared 4 bases from V and 4 bases from J, leaving 14 bases between. Here the CDR3 reads CASSSGVSGYEQYF. For the CDR3, the DNA is TGTGCCAGTAGTAGCGGGGTCTCAGGGTACGAGCAGTACTTC.

The V gene is TRBV11-2, the J gene TRBJ2-7; 7 bases agree with TRBD2. V dropped 5 bases and J dropped 3; count of bases not matched to a gene: 4. This CDR3 comprises 13 residues. The germline V gene encodes CDR1 SGHAT and CDR2 FQNNGV. Here the CDR3 DNA reads TGTGCCAGCAGCCCAGGACTAGGCTACGAGCAGTACTTC. Its translation is CASSPGLGYEQYF.

The rearrangement joins TRBV30 to TRBJ1-4; TRBD1 is a possible D gene (6 bases). Germline V gene sequence: CDR1 GTSNPN, CDR2 SVGIG (reference sequence). Between the trimmed V and J ends, which lost 2 bases and 8 bases, there was a span of 24 bases. This CDR3 spans 17 amino acids. The CDR3 sequence is CAWSSWTIRGKEEKLFF. In nucleotides, the CDR3 is TGTGCCTGGAGTAGTTGGACCATAAGGGGGAAAGAGGAAAAACTGTTTTTT.

V usage is TRBV30 and J usage is TRBJ2-1, with D perhaps matching TRBD1 (6 bases). Per germline, CDR1 GTSNPN and CDR2 SVGIG (reference sequence). Trimming cost V 0 bases and J 5 bases, with 8 bases left between them. This CDR3 is built from 13 residues. The CDR3: CAWSVNRDNEQFF. The CDR3 DNA follows: TGTGCCTGGAGTGTAAACAGGGACAATGAGCAGTTCTTC.

This rearrangement joins TRBV29-1 to TRBJ2-1; 9 bases line up with TRBD2. Germline trimming cut 4 bases from V and 8 bases from J; bases unmatched to any gene: 6. Germline assignment: CDR1 SQVTM and CDR2 ANQGSEA. This CDR3 is built from 13 residues. The CDR3 nucleotides are TGCAGCGTTGCGGCCATAGCGGGAGATGAGCAGTTCTTC. Residues: CSVAAIAGDEQFF.

This clone was seen once. The V call is TRBV6-5, the J call TRBJ2-7, with D tentatively TRBD1 (5 bases). Germline values: CDR1 MNHEY, CDR2 SVGAGI. Deletions cut 6 bases from V and 2 bases from J, with 14 bases between. The CDR3 covers 14 residues. The CDR3 DNA follows: TGTGCCAGCAGCGTTCCCGACAGTACCTACGAGCAGTACTTC. This translates into CASSVPDSTYEQYF.

Remarks on this clone: Mismatch with germline at one junction end may stem from a read error. V is TRBV25-1 and J is TRBJ1-2; no firm D call. The CDR3 has 9 residues. The germline gives CDR1 MGHDK, CDR2 SYGVNS. CDR3 sequence reads: CASSGRGGF. The CDR3 DNA is TGTGCCAGCAGTGGCCGAGGCGGTTTC.

The sample holds one count of this clone. The rearrangement links TRBV7-8 to TRBJ2-1; possibly TRBD1 for D (6 bases). The CDR3 is 17 residues long. Germline CDR1 SGHVS, CDR2 FQNEAQ. Between the trimmed V and J ends, which lost 5 bases and 1 base, there was a span of 18 bases. CDR3 DNA: TGTGCCAGCAGCCCTAAGGGCCAGGGGTTATCCTACAATGAGCAGTTCTTC. This encodes CASSPKGQGLSYNEQFF. The full variable domain, with the rest looked up from reference TRBV7-8 and TRBJ2-1, is GAGVSQSPRYKVAKRGQDVALRCDPISGHVSLFWYQQALGQGPEFLTYFQNEAQLDKSGLPSDRFFAERPEGSVSTLKIQRTQQEDSAVYLCASSPKGQGLSYNEQFFGPGTRLTVL.

The chain links TRBV4-1 to TRBJ2-1; 7 positions match TRBD2. Looked up from germline, CDR1 is MGHRA and CDR2 is YSYEKL. The CDR3 runs 14 residues. V was clipped by 0 bases and J by 10 bases; unmatched bases: 6. CDR3 in amino acids: CASSQDFAGLEQFF. For the CDR3, the DNA is TGCGCCAGCAGCCAAGATTTTGCGGGACTAGAGCAGTTCTTC.

The chain couples TRBV7-2 to TRBJ2-5; 9 bases match TRBD2. The CDR3 consists of 15 residues. Germline loops: CDR1 SGHTA, CDR2 FQGNSA. Trimming at V came to 3 bases and at J to 5 bases, leaving 7 bases not matched to a gene. Here the CDR3 reads CASSLTRRGGETQYF. DNA of the CDR3: TGTGCCAGCAGCTTGACCCGGCGGGGGGGGGAGACCCAGTACTTC. The full variable domain, completed using reference TRBV7-2 and TRBJ2-5, is GAGVSQSPSNKVTEKGKDVELRCDPISGHTALYWYRQSLGQGLEFLIYFQGNSAPDKSGLPSDRFSAERTGGSVSTLTIQRTQQEDSAVYLCASSLTRRGGETQYFGPGTRLLVL.

The V and J genes are TRBV2 and TRBJ1-2; no clear D. Looked up from germline, CDR1 is SNHLY and CDR2 is FYNNEI. The CDR3 spans 12 residues. With 2 bases removed from V and 6 bases from J, the gap between germline ends came to 7 bases. CDR3 residues: CASSEQVDGYTF. The DNA for the CDR3 is TGTGCCAGCAGTGAACAGGTAGATGGCTACACCTTC.